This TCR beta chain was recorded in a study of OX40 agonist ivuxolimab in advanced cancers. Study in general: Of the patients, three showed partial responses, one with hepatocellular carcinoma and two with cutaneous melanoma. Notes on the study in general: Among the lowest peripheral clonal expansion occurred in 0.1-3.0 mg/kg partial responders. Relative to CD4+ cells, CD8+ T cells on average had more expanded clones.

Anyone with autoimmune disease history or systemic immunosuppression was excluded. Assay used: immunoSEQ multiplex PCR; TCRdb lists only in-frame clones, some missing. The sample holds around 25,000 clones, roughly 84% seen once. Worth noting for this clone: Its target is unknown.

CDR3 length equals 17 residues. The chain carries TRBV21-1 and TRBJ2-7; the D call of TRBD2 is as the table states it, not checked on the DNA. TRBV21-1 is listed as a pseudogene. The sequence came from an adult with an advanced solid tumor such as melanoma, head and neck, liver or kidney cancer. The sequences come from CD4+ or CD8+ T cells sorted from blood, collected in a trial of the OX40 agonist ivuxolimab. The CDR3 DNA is TGTGCCAGCACTCCGGGGGGCTGTAAGCGGGACACCTACGAGCAGTACTTC. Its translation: CASTPGGCKRDTYEQYF.